This T cell receptor (beta chain) was found in a study of T cells after yellow fever vaccination. TCRdb called the 5' RACE reads again in MiXCR, with one record for every CDR3 protein. This repertoire shows hundreds of thousands of distinct CDR3 sequences, approximately 4% found once; its top ten account for approximately 23%. Trimming removed 6 bases from V and 2 bases from J; junction bases left unmatched: 2. This CDR3 is 14 amino acids long. CDR1 is KGHSH and CDR2 is LQKENI in the germline V gene. V and J are TRBV18 and TRBJ2-7, with TRBD1 identical over 12 bases. The sequence came from a man aged 18 to 35 who received the YFV17D yellow fever vaccine. The specimen was PBMCs, collected 5 days after the yellow fever booster vaccination. The CDR3 spells CASSGQGATYEQYF. The CDR3 region has the DNA TGTGCCAGCTCGGGACAGGGGGCCACCTACGAGCAGTACTTC. The variable domain in full, completed from reference TRBV18 and TRBJ2-7, reads NAGVMQNPRHLVRRRGQEARLRCSPMKGHSHVYWYRQLPEEGLKFMVYLQKENIIDESGMPKERFSAEFPKEGPSILRIQQVVRGDSAAYFCASSGQGATYEQYFGPGTRLTVT.